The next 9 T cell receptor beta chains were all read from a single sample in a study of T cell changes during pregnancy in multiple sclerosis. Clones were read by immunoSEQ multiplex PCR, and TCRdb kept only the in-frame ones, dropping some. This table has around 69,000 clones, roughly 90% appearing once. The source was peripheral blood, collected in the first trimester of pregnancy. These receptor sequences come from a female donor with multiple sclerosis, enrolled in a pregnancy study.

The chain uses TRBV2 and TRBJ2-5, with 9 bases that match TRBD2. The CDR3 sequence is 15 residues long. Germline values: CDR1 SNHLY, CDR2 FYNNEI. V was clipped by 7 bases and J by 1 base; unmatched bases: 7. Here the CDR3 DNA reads TGTGCCAGCATCTCTCTAGCGGGGTCCCAAGAGACCCAGTACTTC. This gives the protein CASISLAGSQETQYF.

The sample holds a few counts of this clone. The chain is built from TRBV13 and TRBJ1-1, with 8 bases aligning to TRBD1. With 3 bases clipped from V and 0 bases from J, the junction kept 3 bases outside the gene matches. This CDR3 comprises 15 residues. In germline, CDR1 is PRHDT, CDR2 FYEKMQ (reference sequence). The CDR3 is CASSFRTGMNTEAFF. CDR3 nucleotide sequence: TGTGCCAGCAGCTTCCGGACAGGGATGAACACTGAAGCTTTCTTT.

The CDR3: CASSTGVWDRDEIEYF. In nucleotides, the CDR3 is TGTGCCAGCAGCACTGGTGTTTGGGACAGGGATGAAATCGAGTACTTC. The chain joins TRBV5-4 to TRBJ2-5; 9 bases are shared with TRBD1. This CDR3 region has 16 residues. The trim removed 4 bases at V and 12 bases at J, leaving 19 bases unmatched. Germline assignment: CDR1 SGHNT and CDR2 YYREEE (reference sequence). Full variable domain (outside the CDR3, taken from reference TRBV5-4 and TRBJ2-5): ETGVTQSPTHLIKTRGQQVTLRCSSQSGHNTVSWYQQALGQGPQFIFQYYREEENGRGNFPPRFSGLQFPNYSSELNVNALELDDSALYLCASSTGVWDRDEIEYFGPGTRLLVL.

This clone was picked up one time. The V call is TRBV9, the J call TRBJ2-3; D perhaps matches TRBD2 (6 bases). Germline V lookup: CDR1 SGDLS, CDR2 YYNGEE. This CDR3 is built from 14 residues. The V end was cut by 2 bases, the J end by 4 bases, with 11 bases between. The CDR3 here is CASSVAGSPDTQYF. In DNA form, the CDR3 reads TGTGCCAGCAGCGTGGCGGGGTCCCCAGATACGCAGTATTTT.

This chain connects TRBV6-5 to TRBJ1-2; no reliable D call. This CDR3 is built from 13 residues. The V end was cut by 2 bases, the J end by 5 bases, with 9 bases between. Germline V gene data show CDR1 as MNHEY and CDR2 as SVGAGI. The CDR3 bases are TGTGCCAGCAGTTACGAGGGTTGGTATGGCTACACCTTC. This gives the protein CASSYEGWYGYTF.

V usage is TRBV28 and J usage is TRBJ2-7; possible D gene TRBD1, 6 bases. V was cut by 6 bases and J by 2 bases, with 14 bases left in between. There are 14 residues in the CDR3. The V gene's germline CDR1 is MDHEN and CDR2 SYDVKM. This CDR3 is CASRKQGMPYEQYF. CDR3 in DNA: TGTGCCAGCAGAAAACAGGGTATGCCCTACGAGCAGTACTTC. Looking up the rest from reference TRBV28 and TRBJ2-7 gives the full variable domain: DVKVTQSSRYLVKRTGEKVFLECVQDMDHENMFWYRQDPGLGLRLIYFSYDVKMKEKGDIPEGYSVSREKKERFSLILESASTNQTSMYLCASRKQGMPYEQYFGPGTRLTVT.

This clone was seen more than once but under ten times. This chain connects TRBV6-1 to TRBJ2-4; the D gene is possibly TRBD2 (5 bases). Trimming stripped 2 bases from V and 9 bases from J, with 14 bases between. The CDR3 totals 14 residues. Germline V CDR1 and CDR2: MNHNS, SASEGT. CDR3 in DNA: TGTGCCAGCAGTGAAACGGGGAGTGTTAGCATTCAGTACTTC. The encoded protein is CASSETGSVSIQYF.

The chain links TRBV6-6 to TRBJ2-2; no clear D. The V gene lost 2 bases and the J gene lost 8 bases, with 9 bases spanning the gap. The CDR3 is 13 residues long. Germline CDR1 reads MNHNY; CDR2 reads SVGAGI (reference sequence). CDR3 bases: TGTGCCAGCAGTTACAAGGAGACGGGGGAGCTGTTTTTT. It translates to CASSYKETGELFF.

DNA for the CDR3: TGCAGCGTTGAAGATTCAGACAGATACTATGGCTACACCTTC. Residues: CSVEDSDRYYGYTF. The chain is built from TRBV29-1 and TRBJ1-2, with D possibly matching TRBD1 (5 bases). CDR1 and CDR2 from the germline V gene are SQVTM and ANQGSEA. Between the trimmed V and J ends, which lost 0 bases and 3 bases, there was a span of 11 bases. The CDR3 extends over 14 amino acids.